This record looks at one T cell receptor beta chain sequence and its context. The antigen is not known. The data are from a study of Ad26.COV2.S vaccination and SARS-CoV-2 variants. Study overall: Enrollment placed the donor in the COV1001 Ad26.COV2.S trial arm. Study-level results: Spike-specific TCR breadth in vaccine recipients exceeded that seen in placebo recipients.

Treatment specified: around 19 received Ad26.COV2.S at low or high dose, single or two shots; 5 received placebo; per-sample allocation not given. Specimen acquisition occurred on day 63 following the initial vaccine or placebo injection. The vaccine delivered Wuhan-strain SARS-CoV-2 spike through an Ad26 vector. Only in-frame clones appear in the TCRdb table, and some are missing; sequencing was by immunoSEQ multiplex PCR. Of about 460,000 clones in the sample, around 89% were seen once. V was cut by 4 bases and J by 7 bases, with 4 bases left in between. The CDR3 totals 11 residues. V is TRBV12-3 or TRBV12-4 and J is TRBJ2-2; D gene unclear. The sequences come from peripheral blood, collected in a trial of Ad26.COV2.S vaccine versus placebo. This TCR came from a person between 18 and 65 years old who received the Ad26.COV2.S COVID-19 vaccine or a placebo. The CDR3 DNA reads TGTGCCAGCAGTTACGTCGGGGAGCTGTTTTTT. Translating it yields CASSYVGELFF.